The clone carrying this TCR beta chain was seen a handful of times. These data come from a study of spatial heterogeneity in lung cancer. Study at large: More than eight raw reads, on average, carried each unique TCR and UMI combination.

The library protocol tagged each TCR cDNA with a unique molecular identifier. TCRdb itself ran the 5' RACE reads through MiXCR, one entry per CDR3 protein. The sample has roughly 23,000 distinct CDR3 sequences, less than 6% seen once; the top ten hold 5.2%. This sample's time point: sample taken at primary tumor resection. The donor group consisted of under 95 patients who had untreated, early-stage non-small cell lung cancer. No cell sorting; template was whole RNA from tumor, lung tissue or PBMC. This receptor was obtained from a male donor with early-stage non-small cell lung cancer. The sequences come from PBMCs, collected at surgery.

DNA of the CDR3: TGTGCCAGCTCACCGCAAGGGCAGATTTCTGATGGCTACACCTTC. Its translation: CASSPQGQISDGYTF. The V call is TRBV18, the J call TRBJ1-2; D unresolved. This CDR3 has 15 residues. CDR1 and CDR2 (germline): KGHSH, LQKENI. V dropped 3 bases and J dropped 6 bases, with 17 bases sitting between them.